Following are 14 T cell receptor beta chains from one sample sequenced in a study of shared clonotypes between healthy human individuals. Produced via immunoSEQ multiplex PCR; TCRdb's table is partial and in-frame only. Counted here are 1 million to 1.3 million clones, about four fifths occurring once; the ten biggest clones make up 0.61%. The source material was memory CD4+ T cells from PBMCs. Subset: CD45RA-negative fraction. The receptors were gathered from a man aged 18 to 30 in good health. Some clones in this sample may be carry-over from other donors' samples.

The gene calls are TRBV5-1 and TRBJ2-3; 9 nucleotides line up with TRBD2. The CDR3 is 17 residues long. V trimming: 3 bases; J trimming: 1 base; junction bases outside the gene matches: 9. The germline V gene encodes CDR1 SGHRS and CDR2 YFSETQ. The CDR3 is CASSSGKSSGGTDTQYF. The CDR3, as DNA: TGCGCCAGCAGCTCGGGCAAGTCTAGCGGGGGCACAGATACGCAGTATTTT. Filled out from reference TRBV5-1 and TRBJ2-3, the complete variable domain reads KAGVTQTPRYLIKTRGQQVTLSCSPISGHRSVSWYQQTPGQGLQFLFEYFSETQRNKGNFPGRFSGRQFSNSRSEMNVSTLELGDSALYLCASSSGKSSGGTDTQYFGPGTRLTVL.

This chain connects TRBV28 to TRBJ2-7; 8 bases are a match to TRBD2. There are 14 residues in the CDR3. Trimming cost V 2 bases and J 3 bases; bases outside gene matches: 3. The germline V gene has CDR1 MDHEN and CDR2 SYDVKM. The CDR3 region has the DNA TGTGCCAGCAGTTTACTAGCGGGTAACTACGAGCAGTACTTC. Residues: CASSLLAGNYEQYF.

The chain employs TRBV27 and TRBJ2-2, with D perhaps TRBD1 (5 bases). V was clipped by 2 bases and J by 0 bases, with 10 bases between them. This CDR3 spans 16 amino acids. Germline V CDR1 and CDR2: MNHEY, SMNVEV (reference sequence). CDR3 residues: CASSLGRGPNTGELFF. The CDR3 DNA is TGTGCCAGCAGTTTAGGTAGGGGCCCGAACACCGGGGAGCTGTTTTTT.

The chain uses TRBV28 and TRBJ1-2; 7 bases fit TRBD1. With V trimmed by 6 bases and J by 8 bases, 9 bases remained unmatched. CDR1 and CDR2 (germline): MDHEN, SYDVKM. This CDR3 has 13 residues. The CDR3 region is CASRRQGGGGYTF. CDR3 nucleotide sequence: TGTGCCAGCAGAAGACAGGGCGGAGGGGGCTACACCTTC.

This clone was observed a single time. J is TRBJ2-3 and V is TRBV7-6; tentative D call: TRBD1 (6 bases). Germline values: CDR1 SGHVS, CDR2 FNYEAQ. The germline V and J ends were trimmed by 5 bases and 2 bases, with 11 bases remaining between them. The CDR3 is 14 amino acids. This CDR3 is CASSTTGITDTQYF. CDR3 nucleotide sequence: TGTGCCAGCAGCACTACAGGGATCACAGATACGCAGTATTTT.

This chain links TRBV29-1 with TRBJ1-2, with unresolved D. There are 11 residues in the CDR3. V was pared by 7 bases and J by 6 bases, with 12 bases between. Looked up from germline, CDR1 is SQVTM and CDR2 is ANQGSEA. The CDR3 DNA sequence: TGCAGCGGTGTATCGGGAAATGGCTACACCTTC. It codes for CSGVSGNGYTF.

The chain joins TRBV6-5 to TRBJ1-2, with 11 positions matching TRBD1. This CDR3 comprises 14 residues. V dropped 6 bases and J dropped 4; count of bases not matched to a gene: 4. CDR1 and CDR2 (germline): MNHEY, SVGAGI. CDR3 loop: CASSTGQGAYGYTF. The CDR3 bases are TGTGCCAGCAGCACAGGACAGGGGGCCTATGGCTACACCTTC.

The chain recombines TRBV5-1 with TRBJ2-5; D not resolved. This CDR3 spans 15 amino acids. V was trimmed by 0 bases and J by 4 bases, leaving 13 bases between them. Germline CDR1 is SGHRS and CDR2 is YFSETQ. CDR3 in DNA: TGCGCCAGCAGCTTGGATCGGGTCACGCGAGAGACCCAGTACTTC. Residues: CASSLDRVTRETQYF.

The table lists this clone with a few counts. The chain links TRBV4-3 to TRBJ2-1; D possibly corresponds to TRBD2 (6 bases). CDR1 LGHNA and CDR2 YSLEER come from the germline V gene. V was pared by 0 bases and J by 13 bases, with 13 bases between. The CDR3 is 13 residues long. The CDR3 DNA is TGCGCCAGCAGCCAAGACCCTATTGGGACTCAGTTCTTC. This codes for CASSQDPIGTQFF.

The sample holds one count of this clone. The identical CDR3 is also encoded by other nucleotide sequences in the sample. The CDR3 nucleotides are TGTGCCAGCAGTGCAGGGGGCAATCAGCCCCAGCATTTT. This sequence encodes CASSAGGNQPQHF. This chain uses TRBV6-1 with TRBJ1-5, with D perhaps TRBD1 (6 bases). This CDR3 has 13 amino acids. The germline V and J ends were trimmed by 4 bases and 2 bases, with 6 bases remaining between them. In germline, CDR1 is MNHNS, CDR2 SASEGT.

V and J are TRBV2 and TRBJ1-2; D is unresolved. The germline V gene encodes CDR1 SNHLY and CDR2 FYNNEI. V was clipped by 7 bases and J by 2 bases, with 14 bases between them. This CDR3 spans 14 amino acids. The CDR3 region is CASTESRSNYGYTF. CDR3 sequence (DNA): TGTGCCAGCACCGAGAGCAGATCGAACTATGGCTACACCTTC. Full variable domain (outside the CDR3, taken from reference TRBV2 and TRBJ1-2): EPEVTQTPSHQVTQMGQEVILRCVPISNHLYFYWYRQILGQKVEFLVSFYNNEISEKSEIFDDQFSVERPDGSNFTLKIRSTKLEDSAMYFCASTESRSNYGYTFGSGTRLTVV.

The DNA for the CDR3 is TGTGCCAGCAGCCTCCTGATTGCCTCTGGGGCCAACGTCCTGACTTTC. Translation gives CASSLLIASGANVLTF. The J gene is TRBJ2-6, the V gene TRBV7-9; the D is unclear. The CDR3 consists of 16 residues. CDR1 is SEHNR, CDR2 FQNEAQ, per germline (reference sequence). The V and J ends lost 5 bases and 0 bases respectively, with 11 bases between them. Variable domain in full (rest from reference TRBV7-9 and TRBJ2-6): DTGVSQNPRHKITKRGQNVTFRCDPISEHNRLYWYRQTLGQGPEFLTYFQNEAQLEKSRLLSDRFSAERPKGSFSTLEIQRTEQGDSAMYLCASSLLIASGANVLTFGAGSRLTVL.

The genes are TRBV15 and TRBJ1-2; 7 nucleotides line up with TRBD1. Looked up from germline, CDR1 is LNHNV and CDR2 is YYDKDF (reference sequence). The CDR3 totals 15 residues. After removal of 3 bases from V and 8 bases from J, the junction contained 12 bases not matched to a gene. In nucleotides, the CDR3 is TGTGCCACCAGCAGGAGAGACAGGGTGGGGCAAGGCTACACCTTC. As protein: CATSRRDRVGQGYTF. The whole variable domain, remainder taken from reference TRBV15 and TRBJ1-2, is DAMVIQNPRYQVTQFGKPVTLSCSQTLNHNVMYWYQQKSSQAPKLLFHYYDKDFNNEADTPDNFQSRRPNTSFCFLDIRSPGLGDTAMYLCATSRRDRVGQGYTFGSGTRLTVV.

The sample holds one count of this clone. The genes are TRBV9 and TRBJ2-7, with TRBD2 identical over 8 bases. Germline V lookup: CDR1 SGDLS, CDR2 YYNGEE. V shed 4 bases, J shed 5 bases, and the junction held 8 bases outside the gene matches. The CDR3 has 14 amino acids. The CDR3 sequence is CASSLSGRDDEQYF. The CDR3 DNA sequence: TGTGCCAGCAGCTTAAGCGGGAGAGATGACGAGCAGTACTTC.